Sequencing of this T cell receptor (beta chain) was carried out in a study of blood T cell repertoires in COVID-19. Profiled with immunoSEQ multiplex PCR; TCRdb holds only in-frame clones, not every one. Altogether about 340,000 clones are present, 92% being singletons, with the ten largest covering approximately 17%. Per the germline V gene, CDR1 is SGHDN and CDR2 is FVKESK. The trim removed 4 bases at V and 6 bases at J, leaving 12 bases unmatched. CDR3 length: 17 amino acids. The chain couples TRBV14 to TRBJ2-2; TRBD1 matches at 9 bases. What was sequenced was PBMCs or T cells enriched from blood (not recorded which). The receptor comes from a woman in her 30s who had recovered from COVID-19. Here the CDR3 reads CASSLHQGGQGSGELFF. The CDR3, as DNA: TGTGCCAGCAGCCTCCACCAGGGAGGACAGGGGTCCGGGGAGCTGTTTTTT.